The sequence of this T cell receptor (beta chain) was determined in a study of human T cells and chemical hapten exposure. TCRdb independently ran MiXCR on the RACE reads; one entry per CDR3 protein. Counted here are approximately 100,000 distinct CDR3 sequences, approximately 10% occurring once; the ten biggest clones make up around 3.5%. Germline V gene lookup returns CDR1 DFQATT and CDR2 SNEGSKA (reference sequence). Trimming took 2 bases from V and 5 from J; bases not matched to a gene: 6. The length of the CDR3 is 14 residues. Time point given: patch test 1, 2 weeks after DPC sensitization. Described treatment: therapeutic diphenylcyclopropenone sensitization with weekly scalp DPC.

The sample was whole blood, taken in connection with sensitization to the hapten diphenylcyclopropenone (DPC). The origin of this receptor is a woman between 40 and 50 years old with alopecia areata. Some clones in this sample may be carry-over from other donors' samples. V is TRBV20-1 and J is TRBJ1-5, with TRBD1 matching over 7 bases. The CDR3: CSARLGTDYQPQHF. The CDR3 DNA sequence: TGCAGTGCTAGACTGGGGACAGATTATCAGCCCCAGCATTTT.